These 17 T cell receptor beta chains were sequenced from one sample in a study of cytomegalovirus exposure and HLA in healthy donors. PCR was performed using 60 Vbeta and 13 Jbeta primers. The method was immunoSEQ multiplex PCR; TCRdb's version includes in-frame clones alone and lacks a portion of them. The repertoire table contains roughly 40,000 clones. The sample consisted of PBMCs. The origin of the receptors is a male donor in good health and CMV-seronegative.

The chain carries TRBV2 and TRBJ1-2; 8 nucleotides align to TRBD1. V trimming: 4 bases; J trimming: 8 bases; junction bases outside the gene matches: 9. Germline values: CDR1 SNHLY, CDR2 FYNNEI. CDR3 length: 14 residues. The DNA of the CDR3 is TGTGCCAGCAGTGTTAGGACAGGGAAAGTGGGCTACACCTTC. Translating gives CASSVRTGKVGYTF.

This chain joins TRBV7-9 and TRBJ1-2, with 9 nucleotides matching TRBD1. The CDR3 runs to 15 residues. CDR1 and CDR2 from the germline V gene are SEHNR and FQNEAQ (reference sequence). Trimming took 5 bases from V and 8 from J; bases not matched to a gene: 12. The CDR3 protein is CASSHTPGQGEGYTF. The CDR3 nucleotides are TGTGCCAGCAGCCACACACCGGGACAGGGAGAAGGCTACACCTTC.

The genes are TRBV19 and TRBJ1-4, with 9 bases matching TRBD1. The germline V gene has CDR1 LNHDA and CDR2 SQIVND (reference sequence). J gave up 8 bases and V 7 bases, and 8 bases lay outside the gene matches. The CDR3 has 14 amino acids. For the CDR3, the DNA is TGTGCCAGTAATGGGGGACAGGGAAGCGAAAAACTGTTTTTT. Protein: CASNGGQGSEKLFF.

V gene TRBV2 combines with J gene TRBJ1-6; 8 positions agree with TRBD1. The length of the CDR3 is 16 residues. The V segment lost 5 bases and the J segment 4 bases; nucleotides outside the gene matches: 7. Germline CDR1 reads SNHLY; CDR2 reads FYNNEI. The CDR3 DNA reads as TGTGCCAGCAGTCCGGACAGGGCCACTTATAATTCACCCCTCCACTTT. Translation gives CASSPDRATYNSPLHF.

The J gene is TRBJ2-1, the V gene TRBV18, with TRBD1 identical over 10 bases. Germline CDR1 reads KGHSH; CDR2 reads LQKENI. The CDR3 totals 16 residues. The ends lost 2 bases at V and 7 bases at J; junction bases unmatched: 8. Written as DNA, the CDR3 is TGTGCCAGCTCACCAGGTCATTGGACAGGGGGGAATGAGCAGTTCTTC. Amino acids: CASSPGHWTGGNEQFF. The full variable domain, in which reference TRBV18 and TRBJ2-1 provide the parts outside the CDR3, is NAGVMQNPRHLVRRRGQEARLRCSPMKGHSHVYWYRQLPEEGLKFMVYLQKENIIDESGMPKERFSAEFPKEGPSILRIQQVVRGDSAAYFCASSPGHWTGGNEQFFGPGTRLTVL.

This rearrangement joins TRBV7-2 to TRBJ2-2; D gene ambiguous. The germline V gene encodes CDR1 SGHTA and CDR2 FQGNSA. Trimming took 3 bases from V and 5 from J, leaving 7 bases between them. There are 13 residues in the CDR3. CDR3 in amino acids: CASSFSSTGELFF. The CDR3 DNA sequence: TGTGCCAGCAGCTTTTCCTCGACCGGGGAGCTGTTTTTT.

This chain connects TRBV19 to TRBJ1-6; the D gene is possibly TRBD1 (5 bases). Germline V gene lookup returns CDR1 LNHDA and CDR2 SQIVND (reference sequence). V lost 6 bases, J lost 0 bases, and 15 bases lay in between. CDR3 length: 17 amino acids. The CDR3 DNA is TGTGCCAGTAGGACCCTGCAGGGCAGCTCCTATAATTCACCCCTCCACTTT. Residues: CASRTLQGSSYNSPLHF.

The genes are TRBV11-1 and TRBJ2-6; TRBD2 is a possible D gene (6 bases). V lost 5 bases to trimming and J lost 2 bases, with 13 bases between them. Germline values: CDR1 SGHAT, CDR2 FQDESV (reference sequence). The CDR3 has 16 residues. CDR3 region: CASSRTAGPGANVLTF. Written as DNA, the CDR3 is TGTGCCAGCAGCAGAACGGCGGGGCCTGGGGCCAACGTCCTGACTTTC.

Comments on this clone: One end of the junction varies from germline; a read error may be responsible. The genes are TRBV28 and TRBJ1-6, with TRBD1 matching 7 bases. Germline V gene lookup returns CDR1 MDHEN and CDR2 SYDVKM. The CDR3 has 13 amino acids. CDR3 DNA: TGTGCCAGCACGGGACAGTATAATTCACCCCTCCCCTTT. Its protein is CASTGQYNSPLPF.

Here the CDR3 reads CASSFPTGSGNTIYF. The CDR3 nucleotides are TGTGCCAGCAGTTTCCCAACAGGGTCCGGAAACACCATATATTTT. The chain has TRBV28 and TRBJ1-3, with D tentatively TRBD1 (6 bases). In germline, CDR1 is MDHEN, CDR2 SYDVKM. CDR3 length: 15 amino acids. V dropped 3 bases and J dropped 4 bases, with 13 bases sitting between them. The full variable domain, with the rest looked up from reference TRBV28 and TRBJ1-3, is DVKVTQSSRYLVKRTGEKVFLECVQDMDHENMFWYRQDPGLGLRLIYFSYDVKMKEKGDIPEGYSVSREKKERFSLILESASTNQTSMYLCASSFPTGSGNTIYFGEGSWLTVV.

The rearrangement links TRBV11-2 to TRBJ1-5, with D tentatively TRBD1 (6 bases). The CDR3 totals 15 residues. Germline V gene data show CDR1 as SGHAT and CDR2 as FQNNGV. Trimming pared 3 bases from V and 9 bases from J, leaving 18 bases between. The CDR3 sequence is CASSFRQGPLWPQHF. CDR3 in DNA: TGTGCCAGCAGCTTCCGTCAGGGGCCCTTATGGCCCCAGCATTTT.

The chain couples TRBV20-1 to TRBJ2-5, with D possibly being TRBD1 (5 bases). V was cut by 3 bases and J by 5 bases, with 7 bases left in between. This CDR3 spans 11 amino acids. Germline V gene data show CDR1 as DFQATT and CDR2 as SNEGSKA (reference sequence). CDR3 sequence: CSARPGETQYF. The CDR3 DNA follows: TGCAGTGCTAGGCCAGGGGAGACCCAGTACTTC.

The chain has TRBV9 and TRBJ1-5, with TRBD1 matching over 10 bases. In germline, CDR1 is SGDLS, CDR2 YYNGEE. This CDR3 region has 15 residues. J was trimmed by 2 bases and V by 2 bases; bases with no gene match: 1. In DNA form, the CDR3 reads TGTGCCAGCAGCGTCGGGACAGGGGGCAATCAGCCCCAGCATTTT. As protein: CASSVGTGGNQPQHF.

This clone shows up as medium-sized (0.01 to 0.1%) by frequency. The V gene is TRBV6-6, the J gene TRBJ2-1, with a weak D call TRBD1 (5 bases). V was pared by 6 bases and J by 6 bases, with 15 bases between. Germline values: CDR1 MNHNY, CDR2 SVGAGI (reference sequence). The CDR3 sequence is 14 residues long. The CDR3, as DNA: TGTGCCAGCAGCGCAGGGATCAGGGTCAATGAGCAGTTCTTC. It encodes CASSAGIRVNEQFF.

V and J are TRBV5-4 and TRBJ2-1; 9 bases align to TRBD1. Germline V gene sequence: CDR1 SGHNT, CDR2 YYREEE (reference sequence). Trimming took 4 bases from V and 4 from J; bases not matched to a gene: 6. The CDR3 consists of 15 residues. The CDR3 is CASSAGTGLYNEQFF. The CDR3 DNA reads TGTGCCAGCAGCGCCGGGACAGGGCTTTACAATGAGCAGTTCTTC. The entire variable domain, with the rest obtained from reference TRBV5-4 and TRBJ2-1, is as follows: ETGVTQSPTHLIKTRGQQVTLRCSSQSGHNTVSWYQQALGQGPQFIFQYYREEENGRGNFPPRFSGLQFPNYSSELNVNALELDDSALYLCASSAGTGLYNEQFFGPGTRLTVL.

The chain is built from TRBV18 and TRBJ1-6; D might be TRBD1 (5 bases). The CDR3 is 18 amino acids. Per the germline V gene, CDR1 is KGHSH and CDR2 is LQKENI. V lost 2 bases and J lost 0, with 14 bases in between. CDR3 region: CASSPVTARSSYNSPLHF. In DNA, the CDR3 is TGTGCCAGCTCACCAGTGACAGCAAGGAGCTCCTATAATTCACCCCTCCACTTT.

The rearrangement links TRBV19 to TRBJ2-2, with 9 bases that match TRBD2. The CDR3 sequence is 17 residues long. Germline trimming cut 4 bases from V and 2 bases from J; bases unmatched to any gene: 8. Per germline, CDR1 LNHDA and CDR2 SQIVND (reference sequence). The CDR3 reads CASSKPGLAPNTGELFF. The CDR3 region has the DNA TGTGCCAGTAGTAAACCGGGACTAGCACCTAACACCGGGGAGCTGTTTTTT.